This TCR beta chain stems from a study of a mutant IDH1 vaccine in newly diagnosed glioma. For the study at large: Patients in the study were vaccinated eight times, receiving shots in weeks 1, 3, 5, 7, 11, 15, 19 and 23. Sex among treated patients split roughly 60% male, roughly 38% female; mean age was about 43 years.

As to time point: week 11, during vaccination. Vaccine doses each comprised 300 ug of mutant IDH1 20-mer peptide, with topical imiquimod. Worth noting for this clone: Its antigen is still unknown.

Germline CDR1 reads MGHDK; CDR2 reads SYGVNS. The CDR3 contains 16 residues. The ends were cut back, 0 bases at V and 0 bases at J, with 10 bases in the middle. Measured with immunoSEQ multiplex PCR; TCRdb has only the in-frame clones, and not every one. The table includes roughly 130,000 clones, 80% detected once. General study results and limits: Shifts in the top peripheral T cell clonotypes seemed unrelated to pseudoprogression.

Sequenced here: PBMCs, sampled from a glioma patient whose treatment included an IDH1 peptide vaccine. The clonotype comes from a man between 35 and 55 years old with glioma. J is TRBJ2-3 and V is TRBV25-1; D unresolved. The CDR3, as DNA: TGTGCCAGCAGTGAATACTTGGCTCTGAGCACAGATACGCAGTATTTT. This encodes CASSEYLALSTDTQYF.